The clone carrying this T cell receptor beta chain was seen once. Its target is unknown. This specimen comes from a study of cytomegalovirus exposure and HLA in healthy donors. About the research overall: Out of approximately 170 million T cells, an earlier analysis found some 120 million unique TCR beta sequences in total. General observations from the study: Earlier findings revealed that most TCR beta V segments proved productive either about 87% or about 30% of the time. One variant, a missense change in DCLRE1C, was linked in a later analysis to TCR beta V- and J-gene trimming.

The V gene lost 2 bases and the J gene lost 4 bases, with 18 bases spanning the gap. The CDR3 is 17 amino acids. CDR1 is MNHEY and CDR2 is SMNVEV in the germline V gene (reference sequence). Use of 60 Vbeta and 13 Jbeta primers characterized the PCR. Only in-frame clones appear in the TCRdb table, and some are missing; sequencing was by immunoSEQ multiplex PCR. The repertoire holds tens of thousands of clones, over 70% seen once, with about an eighth in the top ten. This chain uses TRBV27 with TRBJ1-5; tentatively, D is TRBD1 (5 bases). The clonotype originates from a human donor in good health. The sample consisted of PBMCs. The CDR3 loop is CASSLRTPGPFNQPQHF. The CDR3 nucleotides are TGTGCCAGCAGTTTAAGGACACCCGGACCATTTAATCAGCCCCAGCATTTT.